This paragraph reports one TCR beta chain. These data belong to a study of OX40 agonist ivuxolimab in advanced cancers. CDR1 SGHTA and CDR2 FQGNSA come from the germline V gene. The CDR3 contains 11 residues. Trimming removed 5 bases from V and 2 bases from J, with 4 bases in between. Clones were sequenced by immunoSEQ multiplex PCR, and TCRdb holds only the in-frame ones, with some missing. The sample holds approximately 35,000 clones, less than 90% seen once. The clonotype was recovered from an adult with an advanced solid tumor such as melanoma, head and neck, liver or kidney cancer. The chain has TRBV7-2 and TRBJ2-7; D is unresolved. Material: CD4+ or CD8+ T cells sorted from blood, obtained in a trial of the OX40 agonist ivuxolimab. In DNA form, the CDR3 reads TGTGCCAGCAGCATTACCTACGAGCAGTACTTC. Translation: CASSITYEQYF.